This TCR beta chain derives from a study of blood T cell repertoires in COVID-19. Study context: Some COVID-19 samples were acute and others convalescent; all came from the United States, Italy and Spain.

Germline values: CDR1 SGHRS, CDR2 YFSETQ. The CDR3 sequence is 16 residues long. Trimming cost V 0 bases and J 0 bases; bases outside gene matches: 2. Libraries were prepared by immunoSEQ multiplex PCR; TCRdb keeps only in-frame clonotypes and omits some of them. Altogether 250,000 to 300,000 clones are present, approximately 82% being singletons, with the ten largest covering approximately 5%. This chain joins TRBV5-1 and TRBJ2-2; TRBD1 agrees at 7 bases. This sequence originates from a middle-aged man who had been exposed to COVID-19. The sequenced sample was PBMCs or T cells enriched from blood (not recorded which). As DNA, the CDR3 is TGCGCCAGCAGCTTGGCGGGACAGTCGAACACCGGGGAGCTGTTTTTT. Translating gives CASSLAGQSNTGELFF.